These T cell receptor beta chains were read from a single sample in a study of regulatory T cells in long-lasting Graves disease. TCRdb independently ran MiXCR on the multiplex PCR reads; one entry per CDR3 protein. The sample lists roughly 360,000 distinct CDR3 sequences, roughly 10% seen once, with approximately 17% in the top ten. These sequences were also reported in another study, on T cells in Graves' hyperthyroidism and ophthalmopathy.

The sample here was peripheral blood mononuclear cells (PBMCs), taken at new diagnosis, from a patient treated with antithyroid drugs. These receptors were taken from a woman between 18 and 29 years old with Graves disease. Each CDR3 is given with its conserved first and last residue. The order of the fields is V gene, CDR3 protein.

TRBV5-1 CASSLNPGANGELFF
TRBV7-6 CASSLSGQNTEAFF
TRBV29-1 CSGWTAKNTEAFF
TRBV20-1 CSALGQRQETQYF
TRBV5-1 CASSLVPGNTIYF
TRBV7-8 CASSEQGNEQFF
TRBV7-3 CASSFSGRRPDTQYF
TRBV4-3 CASSSRPSGSESEQFF
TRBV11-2 CASSLVDRGYEAFF
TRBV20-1 CSARDHRTEAFF
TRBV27 CASSLTGTGLNQPQHF
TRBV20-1 CSARVWENYEQYF
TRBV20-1 CSAGTGGGYGYTF
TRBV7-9 CASSLGVGITNYGYTF
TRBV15 CATRDIGTGGALVDTQYF
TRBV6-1 CASMNGVYYGYTF
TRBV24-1 CATSDPGLTSEQFF
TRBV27 CASNPGTSGYLGDYEQYF
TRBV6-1 CASSEGSQETQYF
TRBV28 CASSFGGDTEETQYF
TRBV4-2 CASSQDDGWGTDTQYF
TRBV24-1 CATSDFPGTSGFAGELFF
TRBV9 CASSVEGGYYNEQFF
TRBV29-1 CSVYQGAEGYTF
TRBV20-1 CSARDLRVDEQFF
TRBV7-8 CASSSRWGGELFF
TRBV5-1 CASSLGRGTGSTYGYTF
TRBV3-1 CASSPAGAVSGYTF
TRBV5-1 CASSSGWGIRYGYTF
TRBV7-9 CASSSTKVEDNKGNQPQHF
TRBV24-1 CATSGEVQETQYF
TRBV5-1 CASSFSAEGYTF
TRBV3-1 CASSYQAGGRSPLHF
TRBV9 CASSAQHKAGAHKNIQYF
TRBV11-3 CASSFVGPGGEAFF
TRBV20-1 CSASWEDYGYTF
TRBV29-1 CSVAQGGYGYTF
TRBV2 CASSSGTENTEAFF
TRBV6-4 CASSYQTATEAFF
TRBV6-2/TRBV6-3 CASSGLTGRLLYGYTF
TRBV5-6 CANLARGRRGNQPQHF
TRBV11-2 CASSLTSRGRDEQYF